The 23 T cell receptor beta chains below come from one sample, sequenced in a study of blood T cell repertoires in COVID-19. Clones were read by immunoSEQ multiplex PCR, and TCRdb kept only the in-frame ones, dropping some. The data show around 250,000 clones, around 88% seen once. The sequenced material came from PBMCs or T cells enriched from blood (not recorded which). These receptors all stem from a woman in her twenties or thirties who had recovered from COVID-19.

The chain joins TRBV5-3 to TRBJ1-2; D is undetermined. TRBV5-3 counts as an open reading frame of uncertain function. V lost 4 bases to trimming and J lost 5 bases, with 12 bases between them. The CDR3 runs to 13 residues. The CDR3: CARSHWRAYGYTF. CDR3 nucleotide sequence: TGTGCCAGAAGCCACTGGAGGGCGTATGGCTACACCTTC.

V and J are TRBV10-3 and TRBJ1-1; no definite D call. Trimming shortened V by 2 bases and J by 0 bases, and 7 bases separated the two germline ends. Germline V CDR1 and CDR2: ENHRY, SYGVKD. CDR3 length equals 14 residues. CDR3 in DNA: TGTGCCATCAGTGAGGAAGACTTGAACACTGAAGCTTTCTTT. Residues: CAISEEDLNTEAFF.

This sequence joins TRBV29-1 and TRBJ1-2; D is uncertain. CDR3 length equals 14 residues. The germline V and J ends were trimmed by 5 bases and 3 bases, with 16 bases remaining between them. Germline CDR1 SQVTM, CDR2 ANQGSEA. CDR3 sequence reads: CSVTLREGYYGYTF. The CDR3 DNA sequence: TGCAGCGTTACCCTTCGGGAGGGTTACTATGGCTACACCTTC.

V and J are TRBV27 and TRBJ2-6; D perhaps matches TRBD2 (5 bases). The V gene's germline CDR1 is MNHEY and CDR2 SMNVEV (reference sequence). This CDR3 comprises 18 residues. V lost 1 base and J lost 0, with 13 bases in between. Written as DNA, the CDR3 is TGTGCCAGCAGTTTATACCGAGGGCCCGCCTCTGGGGCCAACGTCCTGACTTTC. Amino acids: CASSLYRGPASGANVLTF.

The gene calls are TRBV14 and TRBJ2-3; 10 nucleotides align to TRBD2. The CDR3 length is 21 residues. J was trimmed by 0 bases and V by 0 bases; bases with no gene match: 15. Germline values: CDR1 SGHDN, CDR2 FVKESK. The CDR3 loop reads CASSQEYISSGSPISTDTQYF. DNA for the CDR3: TGTGCCAGCAGCCAAGAATACATCTCTAGCGGGAGTCCTATTAGCACAGATACGCAGTATTTT.

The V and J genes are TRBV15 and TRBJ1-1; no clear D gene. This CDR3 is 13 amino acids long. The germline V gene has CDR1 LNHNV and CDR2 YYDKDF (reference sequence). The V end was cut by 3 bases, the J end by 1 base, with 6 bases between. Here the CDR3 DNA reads TGTGCCACCAGCAGGGTAGCGAACACTGAAGCTTTCTTT. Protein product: CATSRVANTEAFF.

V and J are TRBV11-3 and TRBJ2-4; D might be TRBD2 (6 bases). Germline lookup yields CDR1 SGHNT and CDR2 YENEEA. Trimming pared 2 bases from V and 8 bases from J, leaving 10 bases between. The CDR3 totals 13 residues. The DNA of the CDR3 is TGTGCCAGCAGCTTATGGGACTCAGACATTCAGTACTTC. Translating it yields CASSLWDSDIQYF.

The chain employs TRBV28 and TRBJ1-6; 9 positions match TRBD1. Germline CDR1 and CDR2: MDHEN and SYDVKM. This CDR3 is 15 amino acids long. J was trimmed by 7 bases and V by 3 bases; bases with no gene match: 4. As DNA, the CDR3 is TGTGCCAGCAGTTTGGGACAGGGAGGGAATTCACCCCTCCACTTT. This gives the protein CASSLGQGGNSPLHF.

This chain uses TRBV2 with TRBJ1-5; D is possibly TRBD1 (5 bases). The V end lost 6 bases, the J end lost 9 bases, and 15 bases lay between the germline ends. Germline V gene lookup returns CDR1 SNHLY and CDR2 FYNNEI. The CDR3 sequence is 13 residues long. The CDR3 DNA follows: TGTGCCAGCAGCGGCCGCCGGGGGACGCCCCAGCATTTT. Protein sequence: CASSGRRGTPQHF.

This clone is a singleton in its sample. CDR3: CASSIVAGEQYF. CDR3 DNA sequence: TGTGCCAGCAGTATCGTGGCGGGGGAGCAGTACTTC. This chain uses TRBV6-2 or TRBV6-3 with TRBJ2-7, with D tentatively TRBD2 (6 bases). The CDR3 length is 12 residues. The V and J ends lost 5 bases and 7 bases respectively, with 12 bases between them. CDR1 MNHEY and CDR2 SVGEGT come from the germline V gene.

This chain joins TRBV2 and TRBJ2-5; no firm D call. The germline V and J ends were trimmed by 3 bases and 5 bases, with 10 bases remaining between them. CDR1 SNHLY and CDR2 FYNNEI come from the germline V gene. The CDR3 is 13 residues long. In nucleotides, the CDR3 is TGTGCCAGCAGTGAGGAAGTCGGGGAGACCCAGTACTTC. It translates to CASSEEVGETQYF.

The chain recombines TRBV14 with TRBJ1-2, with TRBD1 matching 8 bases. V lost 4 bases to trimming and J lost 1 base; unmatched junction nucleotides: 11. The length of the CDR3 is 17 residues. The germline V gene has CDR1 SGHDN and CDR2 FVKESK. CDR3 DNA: TGTGCCAGCAGCCCAGGACAGGGAAAAGGGGGTAACTATGGCTACACCTTC. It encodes CASSPGQGKGGNYGYTF.

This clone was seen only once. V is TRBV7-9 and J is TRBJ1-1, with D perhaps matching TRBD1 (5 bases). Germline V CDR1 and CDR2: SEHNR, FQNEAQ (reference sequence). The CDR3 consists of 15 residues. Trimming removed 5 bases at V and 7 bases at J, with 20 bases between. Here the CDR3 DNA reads TGTGCCAGCAGCCCCCTCTGGGGGGGAGAGGGTGAAGCTTTCTTT. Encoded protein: CASSPLWGGEGEAFF.

The CDR3 bases are TGTGCCAGCAGCTTCTCCAGGCCCTCTGGGGCCAACGTCCTGACTTTC. Its translation is CASSFSRPSGANVLTF. V usage is TRBV7-2 and J usage is TRBJ2-6; D is unresolved. CDR3 size: 16 residues. CDR1 is SGHTA, CDR2 FQGNSA, per germline. The V end lost 3 bases, the J end lost 0 bases, and 9 bases lay between the germline ends.

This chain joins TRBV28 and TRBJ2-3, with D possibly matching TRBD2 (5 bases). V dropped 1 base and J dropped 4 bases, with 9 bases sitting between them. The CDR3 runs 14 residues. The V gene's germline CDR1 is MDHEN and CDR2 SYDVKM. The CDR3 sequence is CASSLYRGSDTQYF. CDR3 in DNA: TGTGCCAGCAGTTTATATCGGGGATCAGATACGCAGTATTTT.

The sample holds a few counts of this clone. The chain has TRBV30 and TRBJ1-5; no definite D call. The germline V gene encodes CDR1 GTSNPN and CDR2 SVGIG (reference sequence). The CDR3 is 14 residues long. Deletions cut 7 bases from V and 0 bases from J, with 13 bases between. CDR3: CASGSDYSNQPQHF. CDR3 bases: TGTGCCTCGGGGTCAGATTATAGCAATCAGCCCCAGCATTTT.

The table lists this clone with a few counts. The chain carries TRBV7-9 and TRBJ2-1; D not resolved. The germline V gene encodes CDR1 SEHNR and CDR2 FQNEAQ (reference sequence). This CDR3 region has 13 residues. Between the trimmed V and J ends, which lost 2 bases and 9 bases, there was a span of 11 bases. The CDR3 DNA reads TGTGCCAGCAGCTTATTCCCCGGTGGTGAGCAGTTCTTC. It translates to CASSLFPGGEQFF.

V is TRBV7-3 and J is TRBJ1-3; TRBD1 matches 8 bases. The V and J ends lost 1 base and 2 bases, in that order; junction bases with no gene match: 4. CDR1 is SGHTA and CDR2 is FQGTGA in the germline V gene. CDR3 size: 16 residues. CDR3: CASSLNGQGTGNTIYF. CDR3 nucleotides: TGTGCCAGCAGCTTAAACGGACAGGGTACTGGAAACACCATATATTTT.

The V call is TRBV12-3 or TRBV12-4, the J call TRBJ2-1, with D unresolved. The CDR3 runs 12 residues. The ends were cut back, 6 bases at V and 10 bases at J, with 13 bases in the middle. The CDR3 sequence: CASSPSREEQFF. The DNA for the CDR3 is TGTGCCAGCAGCCCCTCTAGAGAAGAGCAGTTCTTC.

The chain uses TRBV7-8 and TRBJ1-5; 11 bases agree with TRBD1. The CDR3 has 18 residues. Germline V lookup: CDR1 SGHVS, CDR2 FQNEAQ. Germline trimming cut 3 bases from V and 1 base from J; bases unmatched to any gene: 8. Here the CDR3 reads CASSLGGQGAASNQPQHF. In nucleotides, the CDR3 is TGTGCCAGCAGCTTGGGAGGACAGGGGGCTGCGAGCAATCAGCCCCAGCATTTT. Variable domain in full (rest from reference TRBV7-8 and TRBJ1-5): GAGVSQSPRYKVAKRGQDVALRCDPISGHVSLFWYQQALGQGPEFLTYFQNEAQLDKSGLPSDRFFAERPEGSVSTLKIQRTQQEDSAVYLCASSLGGQGAASNQPQHFGDGTRLSIL.

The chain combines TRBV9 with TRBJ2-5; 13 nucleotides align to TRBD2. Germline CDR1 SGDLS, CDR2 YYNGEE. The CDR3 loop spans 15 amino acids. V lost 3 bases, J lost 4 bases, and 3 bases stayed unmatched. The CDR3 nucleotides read TGTGCCAGCAGCGGGACTAGCGGGAGCGGAGAGACCCAGTACTTC. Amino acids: CASSGTSGSGETQYF.

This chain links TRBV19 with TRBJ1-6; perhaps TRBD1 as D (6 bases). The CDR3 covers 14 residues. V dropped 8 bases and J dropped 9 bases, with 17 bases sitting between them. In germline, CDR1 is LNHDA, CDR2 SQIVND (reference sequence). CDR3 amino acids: CASSGQAIGSPLHF. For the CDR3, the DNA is TGTGCCAGTTCGGGACAAGCTATCGGTTCACCCCTCCACTTT.

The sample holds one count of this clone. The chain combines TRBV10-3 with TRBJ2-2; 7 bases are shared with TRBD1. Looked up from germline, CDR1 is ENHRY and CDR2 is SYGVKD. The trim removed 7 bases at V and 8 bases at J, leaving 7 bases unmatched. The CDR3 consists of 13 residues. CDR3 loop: CAITQGDGGELFF. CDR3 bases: TGTGCCATCACCCAGGGGGACGGGGGGGAGCTGTTTTTT.